This is a list of T cell receptor beta chains from one sample in a study of blood T cell repertoires in COVID-19. Repertoires were generated with immunoSEQ multiplex PCR, while TCRdb's copy carries only in-frame clones and drops some. The top ten hold about 4.9% of the sample, which has a few hundred thousand clones, over 80% seen once. Sequences were obtained from peripheral blood. Receptors originate from a man in his fifties or sixties who had recovered from COVID-19. Both conserved end residues are part of each CDR3. Each record gives: D gene, clone size, J gene, V gene, CDR3 protein, CDR3 DNA. The D gene is left open where the match is weak. Size is omitted from some rows. Given values are once, few, many or a class for expanded clones.

>-|-|TRBJ2-3|TRBV5-8
CASSLGGANTDTQYF
TGTGCCAGCAGCTTAGGCGGGGCAAACACAGATACGCAGTATTTT
>-|-|TRBJ1-1|TRBV6-5
CASSYHRLNTEAFF
TGTGCCAGCAGTTACCACAGACTGAACACTGAAGCTTTCTTT
>TRBD2|-|TRBJ2-1|TRBV19
CASSINVLRLAHEQFF
TGTGCCAGTAGTATAAACGTGTTGCGACTAGCCCATGAGCAGTTCTTC
>TRBD1|-|TRBJ1-1|TRBV28
CASRLGTGRTEAFF
TGTGCCAGCAGACTAGGGACAGGGAGGACTGAAGCTTTCTTT
>TRBD2|-|TRBJ2-6|TRBV12-5
CASGLALPGLAGGRYSGANVLTF
TGTGCTAGTGGTTTGGCCCTACCGGGACTAGCGGGAGGGAGGTACTCTGGGGCCAACGTCCTGACTTTC
>TRBD2|once|TRBJ2-3|TRBV28
CASSFGNLAGGKDTQYF
TGTGCCAGCAGTTTTGGGAACTTAGCGGGAGGAAAGGATACGCAGTATTTT
>TRBD1|-|TRBJ2-6|TRBV29-1
CSVASRGRGSGANVLTF
TGCAGCGTTGCGAGCAGGGGGCGCGGGTCTGGGGCCAACGTCCTGACTTTC
>-|-|TRBJ1-2|TRBV29-1
CSVERGWDGKNYGYTF
TGCAGCGTTGAGAGGGGGTGGGACGGAAAGAACTATGGCTACACCTTC
>TRBD2|-|TRBJ2-3|TRBV2
CASSDLAGAGNTDTQYF
TGTGCCAGCAGCGACTTAGCGGGAGCGGGGAACACAGATACGCAGTATTTT
>-|-|TRBJ2-5|TRBV2
CASSIRQVQETQYF
TGTGCCAGCAGTATCCGACAAGTGCAAGAGACCCAGTACTTC
>TRBD1|-|TRBJ1-6|TRBV30
CAWRQGNNSPLHF
TGTGCCTGGAGACAGGGGAACAATTCACCCCTCCACTTT
>-|-|TRBJ2-5|TRBV10-2
CASSDRGIQETQYF
TGCGCCAGCAGTGACAGGGGAATTCAAGAGACCCAGTACTTC
>-|few|TRBJ2-7|TRBV6-5
CASSYQAGRSYEQYF
TGTGCCAGCAGTTACCAGGCAGGGCGATCCTACGAGCAGTACTTC
>TRBD1|-|TRBJ2-7|TRBV10-2
CASSGQGLYEQYF
TGCGCCAGCTCGGGACAGGGACTCTACGAGCAGTACTTC
>-|-|TRBJ2-5|TRBV25-1
CASSEERVQETQYF
TGTGCCAGCAGTGAAGAGCGGGTTCAAGAGACCCAGTACTTC
>-|-|TRBJ1-1|TRBV29-1
CSGSIAGEAFF
TGCAGCGGCTCCATCGCGGGAGAAGCTTTCTTT
>-|-|TRBJ2-1|TRBV3-1/TRBV3-2
CASSFPGGNEQFF
TGTGCCAGCAGCTTCCCAGGCGGGAATGAGCAGTTCTTC
>-|-|TRBJ1-6|TRBV6-5
CASRDSSYNSPLHF
TGTGCCAGCAGGGACAGCTCCTATAATTCACCCCTCCACTTT
>-|-|TRBJ1-2|TRBV3-1/TRBV3-2
CASSQGARYGYTF
TGTGCCAGCAGCCAAGGGGCCCGATATGGCTACACCTTC
>TRBD2|-|TRBJ2-5|TRBV6-5
CASSSGLAGGRETQYF
TGTGCCAGCAGTTCCGGACTAGCGGGGGGGCGAGAGACCCAGTACTTC
>-|few|TRBJ2-7|TRBV5-4
CASSSEPRSYEQYF
TGTGCCAGCAGCTCGGAACCAAGGAGTTACGAGCAGTACTTC
>TRBD1|-|TRBJ1-3|TRBV5-4
CASSMDRVKGNTIYF
TGTGCCAGCAGCATGGACAGGGTGAAGGGAAACACCATATATTTT
>-|-|TRBJ2-1|TRBV6-1
CASSEMGPQYNEQFF
TGTGCCAGCAGTGAAATGGGCCCACAATACAATGAGCAGTTCTTC
>-|-|TRBJ1-6|TRBV20-1
CSASGQISYNSPLHF
TGCAGTGCTAGTGGCCAGATCTCATATAATTCACCCCTCCACTTT
>-|-|TRBJ1-5|TRBV11-2
CASSLGAGVPQHF
TGTGCCAGCAGCTTAGGAGCGGGAGTGCCCCAGCATTTT
>-|-|TRBJ2-1|TRBV7-8
CASSPGEVSGEQFF
TGTGCCAGCAGCCCGGGGGAGGTTTCGGGTGAGCAGTTCTTC
>-|few|TRBJ2-3|TRBV5-1
CASSVPNGDTQYF
TGCGCCAGCAGCGTTCCGAACGGAGATACGCAGTATTTT
>TRBD2|-|TRBJ2-3|TRBV2
CASSDVSGGTTDTQYF
TGTGCCAGCAGTGATGTGTCGGGAGGAACCACAGATACGCAGTATTTT
>-|-|TRBJ2-2|TRBV5-4
CASSLESTAGELFF
TGTGCCAGCAGCTTGGAATCTACGGCCGGGGAGCTGTTTTTT
>-|-|TRBJ1-1|TRBV30
CAWRWGGRGTEAFF
TGTGCCTGGAGGTGGGGGGGCAGGGGCACTGAAGCTTTCTTT
>TRBD1|-|TRBJ2-1|TRBV19
CATGGRDGAYNEQFF
TGTGCCACAGGGGGACGGGATGGTGCCTACAATGAGCAGTTCTTC
>-|-|TRBJ2-1|TRBV11-2
CASRPVAGRGNEQFF
TGTGCCAGCAGGCCAGTGGCGGGACGGGGCAATGAGCAGTTCTTC
>TRBD2|-|TRBJ2-1|TRBV7-2
CASSSYPPGLVLFF
TGTGCCAGCAGCTCGTATCCTCCGGGACTAGTCCTGTTCTTC
>-|-|TRBJ1-1|TRBV2
CASSLGQSEAFF
TGTGCCAGCAGTCTTGGACAGAGTGAAGCTTTCTTT
>-|-|TRBJ1-5|TRBV27
CASSLFQGSQPQHF
TGTGCCAGCAGTTTATTCCAGGGCAGTCAGCCCCAGCATTTT